The 9 T cell receptor beta chains below come from one sample, sequenced in a study of blood T cell repertoires in COVID-19. Sequencing used immunoSEQ multiplex PCR; TCRdb keeps in-frame clones, though not all of them. The data show roughly 260,000 clones, with around nine tenths seen just once and approximately 2.2% held by the top ten. The sequenced material came from peripheral blood. The receptors originated from a middle-aged woman who had recovered from COVID-19.

This chain links TRBV30 with TRBJ1-1, with D tentatively TRBD1 (5 bases). Between the trimmed V and J ends, which lost 4 bases and 1 base, there was a span of 10 bases. Germline lookup yields CDR1 GTSNPN and CDR2 SVGIG (reference sequence). CDR3 length equals 13 residues. CDR3 bases: TGTGCCTGGACGTCTCAGGGGAACACTGAAGCTTTCTTT. Its translation is CAWTSQGNTEAFF.

V is TRBV27 and J is TRBJ1-3, with D tentatively TRBD1 (5 bases). The V gene lost 0 bases and the J gene lost 2 bases, with 8 bases spanning the gap. The CDR3 totals 15 residues. Looked up from germline, CDR1 is MNHEY and CDR2 is SMNVEV (reference sequence). The CDR3 reads CASSLSGGTGNTIYF. CDR3 sequence (DNA): TGTGCCAGCAGTTTATCGGGGGGGACTGGAAACACCATATATTTT.

The chain has TRBV4-2 and TRBJ2-7, with 10 bases identical to TRBD1. Germline trimming cut 0 bases from V and 4 bases from J; bases unmatched to any gene: 3. CDR3 length equals 15 residues. Germline loops: CDR1 LGHNA, CDR2 YNFKEQ. CDR3 sequence (DNA): TGTGCCAGCAGCCAAGAGACAGGGGGCTTTTACGAGCAGTACTTC. Encoded protein: CASSQETGGFYEQYF.

V is TRBV18 and J is TRBJ2-7, with TRBD2 as a possible D gene (5 bases). CDR1 KGHSH and CDR2 LQKENI come from the germline V gene. The V end lost 3 bases, the J end lost 5 bases, and 11 bases lay between the germline ends. This CDR3 is 13 amino acids long. The CDR3 nucleotides are TGTGCCAGCTCACCCGGACTGGTTGACGAGCAGTACTTC. Its translation is CASSPGLVDEQYF.

The V gene is TRBV6-5, the J gene TRBJ1-3, with D uncertain. This CDR3 comprises 14 residues. V dropped 6 bases and J dropped 1 base, with 10 bases sitting between them. The germline CDR1 and CDR2 sequences are MNHEY and SVGAGI. DNA of the CDR3: TGTGCCAGCAGGGAGAGAGGATCTGGAAACACCATATATTTT. This sequence encodes CASRERGSGNTIYF.

The CDR3, as DNA: TGTGCCAGCAGCCAAGAGATAGCTAGCTCCTACGAGCAGTACTTC. Protein sequence: CASSQEIASSYEQYF. The chain uses TRBV3-1 (or the pseudogene TRBV3-2) and TRBJ2-7, with D unresolved. From germline, CDR1 is LGHDT and CDR2 YNNKEL (reference sequence). The CDR3 sequence is 15 residues long. The germline V and J ends were trimmed by 0 bases and 0 bases, with 9 bases remaining between them.

The count of this clone is one. The chain links TRBV4-3 to TRBJ2-7; D is perhaps TRBD2 (5 bases). Germline V gene lookup returns CDR1 LGHNA and CDR2 YSLEER. V lost 0 bases and J 4 bases, leaving 13 bases between the germline ends. This CDR3 has 15 amino acids. In DNA, the CDR3 is TGCGCCAGCAGCCAAGAGGAGGACGGGTCATACGAGCAGTACTTC. Protein product: CASSQEEDGSYEQYF.

The chain joins TRBV5-1 to TRBJ2-5, with no clear D. Trimming cost V 0 bases and J 2 bases, with 2 bases left between them. Germline V CDR1 and CDR2: SGHRS, YFSETQ. The CDR3 length is 12 residues. The CDR3 region is CASSLVQETQYF. In DNA, the CDR3 is TGCGCCAGCAGCTTGGTACAAGAGACCCAGTACTTC.

The chain combines TRBV5-1 with TRBJ2-2; D ambiguous. Germline CDR1 SGHRS, CDR2 YFSETQ. Trimming removed 1 base from V and 9 bases from J, with 7 bases in between. The CDR3 is 12 amino acids. The CDR3 DNA is TGCGCCAGCAGCTTGTCCCCTCGGGAGCTGTTTTTT. This encodes CASSLSPRELFF.